What follows are 29 T cell receptor beta chains derived from one specimen sequenced in a study of identical twins. TCRdb ran MiXCR on the 5' RACE reads and lists one entry per CDR3 protein. Counted here are hundreds of thousands of distinct CDR3 sequences, under 9.5% occurring once; the ten biggest clones make up approximately 2.1%. Another study also made use of these data, one on yellow fever vaccine responses in identical twins.

Sequencing was performed on memory (CD45RO+) T cells sorted from blood. The receptors were gathered from a woman between 18 and 29 years old in good health.

The chain joins TRBV20-1 to TRBJ2-2, with a tentative D call TRBD2 (6 bases). From germline, CDR1 is DFQATT and CDR2 SNEGSKA (reference sequence). CDR3 length: 14 residues. Trimming removed 0 bases from V and 7 bases from J, with 12 bases in between. Written as DNA, the CDR3 is TGCAGTGCTAGAGACCGGGGGTCCGGCGGGGAGCTGTTTTTT. Translation gives CSARDRGSGGELFF.

V and J are TRBV9 and TRBJ2-1, with no clear D. CDR1 SGDLS and CDR2 YYNGEE come from the germline V gene. This CDR3 is 15 amino acids long. V dropped 0 bases and J dropped 6 bases, with 13 bases sitting between them. The CDR3 loop reads CASSVASRVGNEQFF. The CDR3 bases are TGTGCCAGCAGCGTAGCCTCCCGTGTTGGCAATGAGCAGTTCTTC.

This clonotype was seen a few times. Written as DNA, the CDR3 is TGTGCCAGCAGTTTAGGTCAGGTGATTAGCAATCAGCCCCAGCATTTT. This sequence encodes CASSLGQVISNQPQHF. The gene calls are TRBV12-3 or TRBV12-4 and TRBJ1-5, with D uncertain. V shed 1 base and J shed 0 bases, with 10 bases lying between them. The CDR3 extends over 16 amino acids.

The V call is TRBV5-4, the J call TRBJ2-1; TRBD1 aligns across 10 bases. CDR1 and CDR2 from the germline V gene are SGHNT and YYREEE (reference sequence). CDR3 length equals 14 residues. Trimming removed 2 bases from V and 6 bases from J; junction bases left unmatched: 2. CDR3 sequence (DNA): TGTGCCAGCAGCTTCGGGACAGGGGCCAATGAGCAGTTCTTC. This sequence encodes CASSFGTGANEQFF.

This clonotype has more than one count but fewer than ten. This sequence joins TRBV5-1 and TRBJ1-1, with 7 bases lining up with TRBD1. The CDR3 runs 15 residues. The trim removed 4 bases at V and 0 bases at J, leaving 6 bases unmatched. Germline V CDR1 and CDR2: SGHRS, YFSETQ. Here the CDR3 DNA reads TGCGCCAGCAGCACGTCGACAGGGCTGAACACTGAAGCTTTCTTT. Its translation is CASSTSTGLNTEAFF.

The chain is built from TRBV28 and TRBJ2-1; TRBD2 matches 13 bases. This CDR3 comprises 17 residues. Trimming removed 8 bases from V and 0 bases from J; junction bases left unmatched: 7. Germline V gene lookup returns CDR1 MDHEN and CDR2 SYDVKM. CDR3 protein: CASGGLAGFLSYNEQFF. The CDR3 coding sequence is TGTGCCAGCGGGGGACTAGCGGGATTTCTCTCCTACAATGAGCAGTTCTTC.

This clonotype was seen many times. The chain combines TRBV20-1 with TRBJ1-1; the D is unclear. Deletions cut 5 bases from V and 3 bases from J, with 13 bases between. The length of the CDR3 is 13 residues. Per the germline V gene, CDR1 is DFQATT and CDR2 is SNEGSKA (reference sequence). CDR3 DNA: TGCAGTGCTTTCGGGCCCGGGGACACTGAAGCTTTCTTT. Its protein is CSAFGPGDTEAFF.

This clonotype was picked up a small number of times. This chain uses TRBV18 with TRBJ2-3; D is undetermined. The V end was cut by 0 bases, the J end by 1 base, with 5 bases between. Germline V gene sequence: CDR1 KGHSH, CDR2 LQKENI. The CDR3 contains 14 residues. The CDR3 DNA sequence: TGTGCCAGCTCACCACCTTTGGGCACAGATACGCAGTATTTT. It encodes CASSPPLGTDTQYF.

In this sample, this clonotype turned up many times. The CDR3 reads CASRIGGPGDTQYF. The CDR3 DNA reads TGTGCCAGCAGAATCGGGGGGCCGGGAGATACGCAGTATTTT. This chain links TRBV28 with TRBJ2-3; possibly TRBD2 for D (7 bases). The CDR3 contains 14 residues. The germline V and J ends were trimmed by 6 bases and 5 bases, with 15 bases remaining between them. CDR1 is MDHEN, CDR2 SYDVKM, per germline.

This clonotype was seen a handful of times. The chain couples TRBV6-1 to TRBJ2-1; the match to TRBD2 covers 11 bases. Per germline, CDR1 MNHNS and CDR2 SASEGT. V gave up 5 bases and J gave up 4 bases; unmatched junction bases: 4. This CDR3 has 15 residues. The CDR3 sequence: CASSITSGGYNEQFF. In DNA, the CDR3 is TGTGCCAGCAGTATTACTAGCGGGGGATACAATGAGCAGTTCTTC.

This clonotype was seen a handful of times. V gene TRBV14 combines with J gene TRBJ1-6; D unclear. This CDR3 has 13 residues. Germline loops: CDR1 SGHDN, CDR2 FVKESK. V was clipped by 4 bases and J by 7 bases, with 8 bases between them. The CDR3 DNA reads as TGTGCCAGCAGCCCGGCTCGCAATTCACCCCTCCACTTT. Translation gives CASSPARNSPLHF. Filled out from reference TRBV14 and TRBJ1-6, the complete variable domain reads EAGVTQFPSHSVIEKGQTVTLRCDPISGHDNLYWYRRVMGKEIKFLLHFVKESKQDESGMPNNRFLAERTGGTYSTLKVQPAELEDSGVYFCASSPARNSPLHFGNGTRLTVT.

V usage is TRBV20-1 and J usage is TRBJ1-1; 7 bases align to TRBD1. The V segment lost 0 bases and the J segment 8 bases; nucleotides outside the gene matches: 6. CDR3 length equals 13 residues. Germline V gene lookup returns CDR1 DFQATT and CDR2 SNEGSKA (reference sequence). CDR3 in amino acids: CSARDFGTAEAFF. CDR3 DNA: TGCAGTGCTAGAGATTTCGGGACAGCAGAAGCTTTCTTT.

The chain links TRBV13 to TRBJ2-5; TRBD1 agrees at 9 bases. The CDR3 sequence is 15 residues long. Germline CDR1 reads PRHDT; CDR2 reads FYEKMQ (reference sequence). V lost 5 bases, J lost 3 bases, and 7 bases stayed unmatched. DNA for the CDR3: TGTGCCAGCAGCAAAGGGACAGGGATTAAAGAGACCCAGTACTTC. Residues: CASSKGTGIKETQYF.

The V and J genes are TRBV4-2 and TRBJ2-4, with D perhaps being TRBD1 or TRBD2 (5 bases each). The CDR3 covers 20 residues. The V gene's germline CDR1 is LGHNA and CDR2 YNFKEQ. Trimming removed 0 bases from V and 1 base from J, with 22 bases in between. The CDR3 is CASSQDWGREYLWAKNIQYF. The CDR3 nucleotides are TGTGCCAGCAGCCAAGACTGGGGCAGGGAGTATTTATGGGCCAAAAACATTCAGTACTTC.

Of note for this clonotype: A much more abundant neighbour one base away suggests this may be a read error. The chain joins TRBV6-1 to TRBJ2-1; possible D gene TRBD1, 6 bases. Looked up from germline, CDR1 is MNHNS and CDR2 is SASEGT. This CDR3 is built from 15 residues. The CDR3 DNA reads as TGTGGCAGCAGGCCCGACAGGAACTCCTACAATGAGCAGTTCTTC. Translating gives CGSRPDRNSYNEQFF.

This clonotype was seen many times. The CDR3 nucleotides read TGCGCCAGCGGCCTCTTAGGTCAGGGGGACAATGAGCAGTTCTTC. Protein: CASGLLGQGDNEQFF. This sequence joins TRBV5-1 and TRBJ2-1; 7 bases are a match to TRBD1. Germline assignment: CDR1 SGHRS and CDR2 YFSETQ. With V trimmed by 7 bases and J by 5 bases, 12 bases remained unmatched. The CDR3 runs to 15 residues.

This clonotype was detected only a few times. The V and J genes are TRBV3-1 and TRBJ1-4; D ambiguous. Germline lookup yields CDR1 LGHDT and CDR2 YNNKEL (reference sequence). The ends were cut back, 4 bases at V and 0 bases at J, with 12 bases in the middle. This CDR3 comprises 16 residues. In DNA form, the CDR3 reads TGTGCCAGCAGCCCAACGCCGGTTACAACTAATGAAAAACTGTTTTTT. Protein sequence: CASSPTPVTTNEKLFF.

The chain has TRBV28 and TRBJ2-1, with TRBD2 matching over 12 bases. CDR3 length equals 17 residues. Germline loops: CDR1 MDHEN, CDR2 SYDVKM. V shed 5 bases and J 6 bases; nucleotides not matched to a gene: 11. CDR3 amino acids: CASSAPSGGAYFNEQFF. DNA of the CDR3: TGTGCCAGCAGTGCCCCTAGCGGGGGGGCCTATTTCAATGAGCAGTTCTTC.

This clonotype was seen a few times. The genes are TRBV5-6 and TRBJ1-3; D is unresolved. Looked up from germline, CDR1 is SGHDT and CDR2 is YYEEEE. Trimming cost V 0 bases and J 8 bases, with 12 bases left between them. The length of the CDR3 is 14 residues. This CDR3 is CASSLVEVRDTIYF. In nucleotides, the CDR3 is TGTGCCAGCAGCTTGGTGGAGGTACGAGACACCATATATTTT.

The chain is built from TRBV20-1 and TRBJ2-4; D unresolved. The germline CDR1 and CDR2 sequences are DFQATT and SNEGSKA (reference sequence). Trimming shortened V by 1 base and J by 8 bases, and 18 bases separated the two germline ends. The CDR3 totals 15 residues. CDR3 protein: CSARASVGGGYIQYF. The DNA for the CDR3 is TGCAGTGCTAGAGCCTCGGTGGGCGGCGGCTACATTCAGTACTTC.

This clonotype was recorded at least ten times. The gene calls are TRBV3-1 and TRBJ2-5; TRBD1 might be the D (6 bases). The V end lost 10 bases, the J end lost 5 bases, and 20 bases lay between the germline ends. This CDR3 spans 14 amino acids. Germline V gene data show CDR1 as LGHDT and CDR2 as YNNKEL (reference sequence). CDR3: CAIGTPRLGETQYF. The CDR3 DNA sequence: TGTGCCATAGGGACACCCCGACTCGGGGAGACCCAGTACTTC.

This clonotype was counted at least ten times. J is TRBJ2-1 and V is TRBV18, with TRBD2 matching 11 bases. Germline CDR1 KGHSH, CDR2 LQKENI. V gave up 5 bases and J gave up 3 bases; unmatched junction bases: 3. The CDR3 loop spans 15 amino acids. The CDR3 here is CASSITSGSYNEQFF. The DNA for the CDR3 is TGTGCCAGCTCAATCACTAGCGGGAGCTACAATGAGCAGTTCTTC.

The chain couples TRBV15 to TRBJ2-1, with TRBD1 matching over 9 bases. The CDR3 spans 15 residues. Germline-derived CDR1 and CDR2 are LNHNV and YYDKDF (reference sequence). The trim removed 3 bases at V and 0 bases at J, leaving 0 bases unmatched. In DNA form, the CDR3 reads TGTGCCACCAGCAGGGACAGGGGCTCCTACAATGAGCAGTTCTTC. It translates to CATSRDRGSYNEQFF.

This clonotype was seen a few times. The rearrangement links TRBV20-1 to TRBJ1-5; possibly TRBD1 for D (5 bases). Germline lookup yields CDR1 DFQATT and CDR2 SNEGSKA (reference sequence). The CDR3 is 16 residues long. V lost 0 bases and J 3 bases, leaving 15 bases between the germline ends. The CDR3 protein is CSARDLGQGFNQPQHF. CDR3 bases: TGCAGTGCTAGAGATCTGGGTCAGGGCTTCAATCAGCCCCAGCATTTT.

There are many counts of this clonotype. The rearrangement uses TRBV9 and TRBJ1-6; 7 bases agree with TRBD1. The CDR3 extends over 16 amino acids. Germline V gene lookup returns CDR1 SGDLS and CDR2 YYNGEE. Germline trimming cut 4 bases from V and 7 bases from J; bases unmatched to any gene: 11. In DNA, the CDR3 is TGTGCCAGCAGCCCCCGACAGGGACGGGAGAATTCACCCCTCCACTTT. This translates into CASSPRQGRENSPLHF.

This clonotype has a handful of counts. The chain couples TRBV10-3 to TRBJ1-6; D is unresolved. The CDR3 is 17 residues long. V was pared by 8 bases and J by 1 base, with 18 bases between. Germline CDR1 reads ENHRY; CDR2 reads SYGVKD. The CDR3 DNA is TGTGCCATCCCCTTTACCCTTAGCAAATCCTATAATTCACCCCTCCACTTT. Protein sequence: CAIPFTLSKSYNSPLHF.

Ten or more counts support this clonotype. V is TRBV5-1 and J is TRBJ1-1; a possible D gene is TRBD1 (6 bases). This CDR3 comprises 14 residues. V was pared by 0 bases and J by 4 bases, with 10 bases between. Per the germline V gene, CDR1 is SGHRS and CDR2 is YFSETQ. As DNA, the CDR3 is TGCGCCAGCAGCTTGGAGGGGGTTGGCACTGAAGCTTTCTTT. Translated: CASSLEGVGTEAFF.

This clonotype was seen more than once but under ten times. The chain recombines TRBV13 with TRBJ2-7, with no clear D. V lost 1 base and J lost 6, with 7 bases in between. The CDR3 totals 12 residues. Per germline, CDR1 PRHDT and CDR2 FYEKMQ (reference sequence). CDR3 DNA sequence: TGTGCCAGCAGCTTAGAAACCGGCGAGCAGTACGTC. It codes for CASSLETGEQYV.

This clonotype has only a few counts. The V call is TRBV6-2 or TRBV6-3, the J call TRBJ2-7; D is perhaps TRBD2 (5 bases). This CDR3 comprises 13 residues. Germline CDR1 is MNHEY and CDR2 is SVGEGT. Trimming stripped 7 bases from V and 6 bases from J, with 16 bases between. This chain's CDR3 is CASKDGLLSEQYV. CDR3 nucleotide sequence: TGTGCCAGCAAAGACGGACTCCTATCCGAGCAGTACGTC.